Listed below are T cell receptor beta chains from one sample, sequenced in a study of OX40 agonist ivuxolimab in advanced cancers. The protocol was immunoSEQ multiplex PCR, while the TCRdb copy is restricted to in-frame clones and leaves out a portion. The data show about 78,000 clones, around nine tenths seen once. The source was CD4+ or CD8+ T cells sorted from blood, collected in a trial of the OX40 agonist ivuxolimab. The receptors come from an adult with an advanced solid tumor such as melanoma, head and neck, liver or kidney cancer. Both conserved end residues are part of each CDR3. D genes are given only for firm matches. A clone size is listed for some rows: how often the clone was seen (once, few, many), or a class if it is expanded.

TRBJ1-2 TRBV7-9 TRBD1 - CASSDRGSGYGYTF TGTGCCAGCAGCGACAGGGGCTCCGGCTATGGCTACACCTTC
TRBJ1-3 TRBV5-1 - - CASSEPGGAFGNTIYF TGCGCCAGCAGCGAACCTGGGGGGGCCTTTGGAAACACCATATATTTT
TRBJ2-7 TRBV18 TRBD2 - CASSPESGGYEQYF TGTGCCAGCTCACCGGAAAGCGGGGGCTACGAGCAGTACTTC
TRBJ1-1 TRBV30 TRBD1 - CAWMRQGVGTEAFF TGTGCCTGGATGAGACAGGGGGTCGGCACTGAAGCTTTCTTT
TRBJ2-1 TRBV2 TRBD1 - CASSDRGQYNEQFF TGTGCCAGCAGTGATAGGGGGCAATACAATGAGCAGTTCTTC
TRBJ2-5 TRBV6-6 - - CASSPPGGLGTQYF TGTGCCAGCAGCCCCCCCGGTGGCCTCGGGACCCAGTACTTC
TRBJ2-1 TRBV5-4 - - CASSSLTSSSYNEQFF TGTGCCAGCAGCTCCTTAACTTCGAGCTCCTACAATGAGCAGTTCTTC
TRBJ2-3 TRBV18 TRBD1 - CASSPRGQGHYTQYF TGTGCCAGCTCACCACGGGGACAGGGTCACTATACGCAGTATTTT
TRBJ1-4 TRBV30 - - CAWRERGSVKLFF TGTGCCTGGAGGGAGAGGGGGTCGGTAAAACTGTTTTTT
TRBJ2-5 TRBV30 - - CAWSRDSRETQYF TGTGCCTGGTCAAGGGACTCTCGAGAGACCCAGTACTTC
TRBJ2-5 TRBV5-1 - - CASSLVAEPQETQYF TGCGCCAGCAGCTTGGTCGCCGAGCCCCAAGAGACCCAGTACTTC
TRBJ2-6 TRBV6-6 - - CASSYPQGIGANVLTF TGTGCCAGCAGTTATCCTCAGGGCATTGGGGCCAACGTCCTGACTTTC
TRBJ2-2 TRBV6-5 - - CASLSTRGQGGELFF TGTGCCAGCCTTTCCACCAGGGGCCAGGGAGGGGAGCTGTTTTTT
TRBJ2-6 TRBV28 - - CASSPPRNVLTF TGTGCCAGCAGTCCCCCGCGAAACGTCCTGACTTTC
TRBJ2-3 TRBV7-9 - - CASASISPADTQYF TGTGCCAGCGCCTCGATTTCTCCCGCAGATACGCAGTATTTT
TRBJ2-5 TRBV7-9 - few CASSRGAGGYQETQYF TGTGCCAGCAGCCGAGGGGCGGGCGGGTACCAAGAGACCCAGTACTTC
TRBJ2-1 TRBV5-1 TRBD2 once CASSLASGALNEQFF TGCGCCAGCAGCTTGGCTAGCGGGGCACTCAATGAGCAGTTCTTC
TRBJ2-2 TRBV4-2 - - CASSQEGRRTGELFF TGTGCCAGCAGCCAGGAGGGGAGGCGCACCGGGGAGCTGTTTTTT
TRBJ1-3 TRBV30 - - CAWKPTPGNTIYF TGTGCCTGGAAACCGACACCCGGAAACACCATATATTTT
TRBJ2-3 TRBV5-6 - - CASSLVQRTDTQYF TGTGCCAGCAGCTTGGTACAGCGCACAGATACGCAGTATTTT
TRBJ2-3 TRBV6-1 - - CASSEESRDTQYF TGTGCCAGCAGTGAAGAGTCTCGGGATACGCAGTATTTT
TRBJ1-1 TRBV5-4 - - CATTKGPNTEAFF TGTGCCACCACGAAAGGGCCCAACACTGAAGCTTTCTTT
TRBJ2-3 TRBV7-1 - - CASSARTATDTQYF TGTGCCAGCAGCGCCCGGACAGCAACAGATACGCAGTATTTT
TRBJ1-3 TRBV6-5 - - CASTSPRISGNTIYF TGTGCCAGCACTTCCCCGAGGATCTCTGGAAACACCATATATTTT
TRBJ2-1 TRBV9 - - CASSVISLGYNEQFF TGTGCCAGCAGCGTAATCAGTTTGGGGTACAATGAGCAGTTCTTC
TRBJ2-3 TRBV2 TRBD2 - CASRTSGSTDTQYF TGTGCCAGCAGAACTAGCGGTAGCACAGATACGCAGTATTTT
TRBJ2-1 TRBV5-5 TRBD2 - CASRRGLAGGRYNEQFF TGTGCCAGCAGAAGAGGGTTAGCGGGGGGTCGCTACAATGAGCAGTTCTTC
TRBJ1-2 TRBV7-2 - - CASSLAGDYYGYTF TGTGCCAGCAGCTTGGCAGGGGACTACTATGGCTACACCTTC
TRBJ1-1 TRBV12-5 - - CASAPGLNTEAFF TGTGCTAGTGCCCCAGGGTTGAACACTGAAGCTTTCTTT
TRBJ1-5 TRBV27 - - CASSPWALPEYSNQPQHF TGTGCCAGCAGTCCATGGGCCCTACCTGAGTATAGCAATCAGCCCCAGCATTTT
TRBJ2-1 TRBV18 TRBD1 - CASSPDRGNNEQFF TGTGCCAGCTCACCCGACAGGGGAAACAATGAGCAGTTCTTC
TRBJ1-2 TRBV28 - - CASSFSANYGYTF TGTGCCAGCAGTTTCTCCGCTAACTATGGCTACACCTTC
TRBJ1-6 TRBV27 - - CASGQPYNSPLHF TGTGCCAGCGGACAGCCGTATAATTCACCCCTCCACTTT
TRBJ2-7 TRBV7-9 - - CASSLPPLGQTYSYEQYF TGTGCCAGCAGCTTACCCCCCCTAGGTCAGACGTACTCCTACGAGCAGTACTTC
TRBJ1-1 TRBV2 - - CASSAGSWEAFF TGTGCCAGCAGTGCGGGCAGCTGGGAAGCTTTCTTT
TRBJ2-1 TRBV5-1 TRBD2 - CASSFGLAGGYNEQFF TGCGCCAGCAGCTTTGGACTAGCGGGGGGGTACAATGAGCAGTTCTTC
TRBJ1-5 TRBV10-3 - - CAIAGSANSNQPQHF TGTGCCATCGCGGGCAGCGCCAATAGCAATCAGCCCCAGCATTTT
TRBJ1-2 TRBV14 - - CASSPINRDYGYTF TGTGCCAGCAGCCCGATCAACAGGGACTATGGCTACACCTTC
TRBJ1-4 TRBV29-1 - - CSARAGDEKLFF TGCAGCGCCCGCGCGGGGGATGAAAAACTGTTTTTT
TRBJ2-5 TRBV18 - - CASSPGGQETQYF TGTGCCAGCTCACCAGGCGGCCAAGAGACCCAGTACTTC
TRBJ1-1 TRBV7-6 - - CASSLMVPDPGGTEAFF TGTGCCAGCAGCTTAATGGTCCCCGATCCTGGGGGCACTGAAGCTTTCTTT
TRBJ2-2 TRBV7-9 TRBD1 - CASSGGQGAVGELFF TGTGCCAGCAGCGGGGGACAGGGGGCCGTCGGGGAGCTGTTTTTT
TRBJ1-1 TRBV15 - - CATSRDVAGGGEAFF TGTGCCACCAGCAGAGATGTGGCCGGGGGGGGTGAAGCTTTCTTT
TRBJ1-1 TRBV5-1 TRBD1 once CASSSQGAGRTEAFF TGCGCCAGCAGTTCTCAGGGGGCTGGTCGCACTGAAGCTTTCTTT
TRBJ1-4 TRBV5-1 TRBD1 - CASSLRGTGGSNEKLFF TGCGCCAGCAGCTTGAGGGGGACAGGGGGCTCTAATGAAAAACTGTTTTTT
TRBJ1-4 TRBV18 - - CASSPNTGLDEKLFF TGTGCCAGCTCACCCAACACGGGGCTTGATGAAAAACTGTTTTTT
TRBJ1-1 TRBV27 - - CASSLGRNTEAFF TGTGCCAGCAGTTTAGGCCGGAACACTGAAGCTTTCTTT
TRBJ2-3 TRBV5-5 TRBD2 - CASSPPTSGRADTQYF TGTGCCAGCAGCCCCCCGACTAGCGGGAGGGCAGATACGCAGTATTTT
TRBJ2-3 TRBV2 - - CASITLWGADTQYF TGTGCCAGCATTACCTTATGGGGGGCAGATACGCAGTATTTT
TRBJ2-3 TRBV28 - once CASSATAGDTQYF TGTGCCAGCAGTGCCACAGCTGGGGATACGCAGTATTTT
TRBJ1-2 TRBV27 - - CASSLWGRGGYTF TGTGCCAGCAGTTTATGGGGGAGGGGTGGCTACACCTTC
TRBJ2-7 TRBV4-1 - - CASSHHRGGTLGEQYF TGCGCCAGCAGCCACCACCGTGGGGGTACCTTGGGAGAGCAGTACTTC
TRBJ2-3 TRBV4-2 - - CASSQDHGAADTQYF TGTGCCAGCAGCCAAGACCATGGGGCCGCAGATACGCAGTATTTT
TRBJ2-3 TRBV7-9 - - CASSLLQGAADTQYF TGTGCCAGCAGCTTATTACAGGGCGCGGCAGATACGCAGTATTTT
TRBJ2-1 TRBV18 TRBD2 once CASSLGGSDNEQFF TGTGCCAGCTCACTGGGCGGGAGTGACAATGAGCAGTTCTTC
TRBJ2-7 TRBV9 - - CASTIQAYEQYF TGTGCCAGCACGATACAGGCCTACGAGCAGTACTTC
TRBJ1-1 TRBV2 - - CASALIGGWGTEAFF TGTGCCAGCGCGTTAATTGGGGGTTGGGGCACTGAAGCTTTCTTT